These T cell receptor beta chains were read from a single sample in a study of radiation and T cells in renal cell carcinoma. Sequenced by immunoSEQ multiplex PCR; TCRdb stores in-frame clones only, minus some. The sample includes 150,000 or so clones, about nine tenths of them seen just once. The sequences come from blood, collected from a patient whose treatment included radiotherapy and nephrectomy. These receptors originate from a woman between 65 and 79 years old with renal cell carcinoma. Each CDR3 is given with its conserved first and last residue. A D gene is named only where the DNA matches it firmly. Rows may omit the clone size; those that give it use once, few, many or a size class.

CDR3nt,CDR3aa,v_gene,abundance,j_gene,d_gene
TGTGCCAGCAGTAGGCAGGGAGTCTCCTATAATTCACCCCTCCACTTT,CASSRQGVSYNSPLHF,TRBV27,-,TRBJ1-6,-
TGTGCCAGCAGCCAAGACCCTCGAGGCTCCTACGAGCAGTACTTC,CASSQDPRGSYEQYF,TRBV4-2,once,TRBJ2-7,-
TGTGCCAGCAGCGCACAGGGGAACACAGATACGCAGTATTTT,CASSAQGNTDTQYF,TRBV7-3,-,TRBJ2-3,TRBD1
TGTGCCAGCACCGATCGGAGAGGGGGCAATCAGCCCCAGCATTTT,CASTDRRGGNQPQHF,TRBV7-2,-,TRBJ1-5,-
TGTGCCTGGAGCGCGCGGACAGGAGCCTCTGGAAACACCATATATTTT,CAWSARTGASGNTIYF,TRBV30,-,TRBJ1-3,TRBD1
TGTGCCAGTAGTACGACTAGCGGGGGGTTCACAGATACGCAGTATTTT,CASSTTSGGFTDTQYF,TRBV19,-,TRBJ2-3,TRBD2
TGTGCCAGCATATGGGGGACGTGGGTCGCTGAAGCTTTCTTT,CASIWGTWVAEAFF,TRBV27,-,TRBJ1-1,-
TGCGCCAGCAGCCAAAAATCCCCGCGGGGGGCGAACACCGGGGAGCTGTTTTTT,CASSQKSPRGANTGELFF,TRBV4-1,-,TRBJ2-2,TRBD2
TGTGCCAGCAGCCCCGGACAGGGGGCAAATCAGCCCCAGCATTTT,CASSPGQGANQPQHF,TRBV7-6,-,TRBJ1-5,TRBD1
TGTGCCAGCAGCTTACGCCCCCGCGGGGGGGGCGAGCAGTACTTC,CASSLRPRGGGEQYF,TRBV13,-,TRBJ2-7,TRBD2
TGTGCCATCAGTCCCGGCCTCTACGAGCAGTACTTC,CAISPGLYEQYF,TRBV10-3,-,TRBJ2-7,-
TGTGCCAGCAGGCGACAGGGGGCGGAGGAAAAACTGTTTTTT,CASRRQGAEEKLFF,TRBV28,-,TRBJ1-4,TRBD1
TGTGCCAGCAGCTTAAGCGCCAACAATGAGCAGTTCTTC,CASSLSANNEQFF,TRBV7-3,-,TRBJ2-1,-
TGCGCCAGCAGCCAACTAGACAGCTTGGGCACTGAAGCTTTCTTT,CASSQLDSLGTEAFF,TRBV4-1,-,TRBJ1-1,-